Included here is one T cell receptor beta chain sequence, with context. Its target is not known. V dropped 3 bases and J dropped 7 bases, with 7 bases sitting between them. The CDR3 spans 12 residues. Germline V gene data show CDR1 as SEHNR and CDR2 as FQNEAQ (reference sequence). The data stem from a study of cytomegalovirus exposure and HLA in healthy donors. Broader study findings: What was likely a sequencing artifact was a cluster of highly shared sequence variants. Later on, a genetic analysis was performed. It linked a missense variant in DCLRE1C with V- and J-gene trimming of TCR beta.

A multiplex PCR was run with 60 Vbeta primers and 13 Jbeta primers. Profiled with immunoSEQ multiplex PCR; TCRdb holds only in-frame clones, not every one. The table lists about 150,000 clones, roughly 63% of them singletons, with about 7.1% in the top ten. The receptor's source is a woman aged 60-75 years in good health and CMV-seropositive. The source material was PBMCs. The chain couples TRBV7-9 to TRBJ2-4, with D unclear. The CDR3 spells CASSFSVNIQYF. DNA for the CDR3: TGTGCCAGCAGCTTTTCGGTGAACATTCAGTACTTC.